The rows below give T cell receptor beta chains drawn from one sample of a study of pediatric ulcerative colitis. Repertoires were generated with immunoSEQ multiplex PCR, while TCRdb's copy carries only in-frame clones and drops some. The table has about 64,000 clones, approximately 87% seen once. Sequencing input: blood. The source of these receptors is a boy younger than 18 with severe ulcerative colitis. Each CDR3 is given with its conserved first and last residue. Fields, in order: clone size, J gene, D gene, V gene, CDR3 protein, CDR3 DNA. A D gene is named only where the DNA matches it firmly. Clone size appears in some rows only: once, few, many, or a class for an expanded clone.

>-|TRBJ1-1|-|TRBV7-9
CASRLQGFAEAFF
TGTGCCAGCAGATTACAGGGCTTCGCTGAAGCTTTCTTT
>-|TRBJ2-3|-|TRBV11-1
CASSPRGGETDTQYF
TGTGCCAGCAGCCCCCGTGGGGGAGAAACAGATACGCAGTATTTT
>few|TRBJ2-2|-|TRBV19
CASYPGQNTGELFF
TGTGCCAGTTACCCGGGACAGAACACCGGGGAGCTGTTTTTT
>few|TRBJ2-1|-|TRBV9
CASSVVGSSYNEQFF
TGTGCCAGCAGCGTAGTGGGTAGCTCCTACAATGAGCAGTTCTTC
>-|TRBJ2-7|-|TRBV6-1
CASSDETEYYEQYF
TGTGCCAGCAGTGACGAGACTGAATACTACGAGCAGTACTTC
>-|TRBJ2-5|-|TRBV18
CASSPLRAGPSGETQYF
TGTGCCAGCTCGCCCCTTCGGGCGGGACCCTCGGGAGAGACCCAGTACTTC
>once|TRBJ2-7|TRBD1|TRBV11-3
CASSLTPGGYEQYF
TGTGCCAGCAGCTTAACCCCAGGGGGCTACGAGCAGTACTTC
>-|TRBJ1-1|TRBD1|TRBV5-4
CASSLGGGRNTEAFF
TGTGCCAGCAGCTTGGGAGGGGGCCGGAACACTGAAGCTTTCTTT
>-|TRBJ2-3|TRBD2|TRBV15
CATSSSGRAGDTQYF
TGTGCCACCAGCTCCAGCGGGAGGGCGGGGGATACGCAGTATTTT
>-|TRBJ2-7|TRBD2|TRBV7-9
CASSLVSIWRGLEYGEQYF
TGTGCCAGCAGCTTAGTATCGATATGGAGGGGACTAGAATATGGAGAGCAGTACTTC
>-|TRBJ2-3|-|TRBV7-2
CASSLWGEKGDTQYF
TGTGCCAGCAGCTTATGGGGGGAGAAAGGAGATACGCAGTATTTT
>-|TRBJ2-1|-|TRBV19
CASSSTLNEQFF
TGTGCCAGTAGCTCTACCCTCAATGAGCAGTTCTTC
>-|TRBJ2-3|TRBD2|TRBV5-1
CASSGIGLAGPDTQYF
TGCGCCAGCAGCGGAATAGGACTAGCGGGACCAGATACGCAGTATTTT
>-|TRBJ2-3|-|TRBV7-8
CASSLGARGDTQYF
TGTGCCAGCAGCTTAGGGGCGAGGGGCGATACGCAGTATTTT